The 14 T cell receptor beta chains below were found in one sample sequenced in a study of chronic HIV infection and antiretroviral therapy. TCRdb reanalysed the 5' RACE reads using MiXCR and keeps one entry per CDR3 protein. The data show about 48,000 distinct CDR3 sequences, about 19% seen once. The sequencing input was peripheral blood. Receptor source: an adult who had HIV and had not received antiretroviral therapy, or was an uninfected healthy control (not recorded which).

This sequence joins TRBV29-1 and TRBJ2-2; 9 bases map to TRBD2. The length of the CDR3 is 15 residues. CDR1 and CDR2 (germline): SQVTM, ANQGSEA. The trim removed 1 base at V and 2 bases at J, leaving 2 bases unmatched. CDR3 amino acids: CSVEGLAVNTGELFF. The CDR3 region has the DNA TGCAGCGTTGAAGGACTAGCGGTCAACACCGGGGAGCTGTTTTTT.

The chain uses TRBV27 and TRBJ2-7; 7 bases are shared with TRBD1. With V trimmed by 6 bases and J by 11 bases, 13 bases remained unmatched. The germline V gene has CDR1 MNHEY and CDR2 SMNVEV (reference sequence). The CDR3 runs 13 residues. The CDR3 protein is CASSPWDRPYEYF. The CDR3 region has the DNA TGTGCCAGCAGCCCTTGGGACAGACCCTACGAGTACTTC.

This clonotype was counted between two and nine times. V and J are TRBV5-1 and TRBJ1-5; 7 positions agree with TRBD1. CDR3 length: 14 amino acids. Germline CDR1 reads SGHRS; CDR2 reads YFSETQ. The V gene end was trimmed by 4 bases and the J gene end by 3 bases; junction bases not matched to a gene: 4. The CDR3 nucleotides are TGCGCCAGCAGCCCCGGACAGGTCAATCAGCCCCAGCATTTT. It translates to CASSPGQVNQPQHF.

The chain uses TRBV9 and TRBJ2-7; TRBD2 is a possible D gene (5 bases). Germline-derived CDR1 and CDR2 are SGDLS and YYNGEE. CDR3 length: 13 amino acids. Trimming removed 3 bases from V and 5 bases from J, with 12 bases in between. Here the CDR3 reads CASSEGTLDEQYF. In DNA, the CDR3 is TGTGCCAGCAGCGAGGGTACACTAGACGAGCAGTACTTC.

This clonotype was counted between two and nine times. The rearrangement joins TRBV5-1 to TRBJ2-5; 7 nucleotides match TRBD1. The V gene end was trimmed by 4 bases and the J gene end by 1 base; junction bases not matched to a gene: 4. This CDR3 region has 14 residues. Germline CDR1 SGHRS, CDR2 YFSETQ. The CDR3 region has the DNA TGCGCCAGCAGCGTCGGACAGGCCCAAGAGACCCAGTACTTC. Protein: CASSVGQAQETQYF.

This CDR3 reads CASGLVLRTRSYEQYF. CDR3 in DNA: TGTGCTAGTGGTTTGGTACTGCGGACTAGAAGCTACGAGCAGTACTTC. The chain employs TRBV12-5 and TRBJ2-7; 7 bases map to TRBD2. Trimming at V came to 0 bases and at J to 3 bases, leaving 8 bases not matched to a gene. This CDR3 spans 16 amino acids. CDR1 and CDR2 from the germline V gene are LGHNT and FRNRAP.

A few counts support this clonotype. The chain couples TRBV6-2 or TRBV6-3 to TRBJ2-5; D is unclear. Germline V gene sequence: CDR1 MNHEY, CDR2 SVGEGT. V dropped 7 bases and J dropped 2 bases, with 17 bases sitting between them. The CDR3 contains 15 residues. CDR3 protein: CASTLFVGRQETQYF. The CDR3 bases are TGTGCCAGCACCCTGTTCGTAGGTCGACAAGAGACCCAGTACTTC.

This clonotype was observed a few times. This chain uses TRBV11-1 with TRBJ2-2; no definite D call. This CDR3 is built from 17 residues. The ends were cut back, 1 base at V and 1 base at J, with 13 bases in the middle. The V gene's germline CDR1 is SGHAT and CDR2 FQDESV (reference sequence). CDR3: CASSLDLVLKNTGELFF. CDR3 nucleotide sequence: TGTGCCAGCAGCTTAGACCTGGTACTAAAGAACACCGGGGAGCTGTTTTTT. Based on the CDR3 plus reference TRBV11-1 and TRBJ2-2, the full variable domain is EAEVAQSPRYKITEKSQAVAFWCDPISGHATLYWYRQILGQGPELLVQFQDESVVDDSQLPKDRFSAERLKGVDSTLKIQPAELGDSAMYLCASSLDLVLKNTGELFFGEGSRLTVL.

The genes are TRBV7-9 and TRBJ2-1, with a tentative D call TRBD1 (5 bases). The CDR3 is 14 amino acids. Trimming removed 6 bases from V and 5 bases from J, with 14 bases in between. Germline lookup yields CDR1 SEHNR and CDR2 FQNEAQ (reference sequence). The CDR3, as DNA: TGTGCCAGCAGTCGAACTGCAGGGCACAATGAGCAGTTCTTC. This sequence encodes CASSRTAGHNEQFF.

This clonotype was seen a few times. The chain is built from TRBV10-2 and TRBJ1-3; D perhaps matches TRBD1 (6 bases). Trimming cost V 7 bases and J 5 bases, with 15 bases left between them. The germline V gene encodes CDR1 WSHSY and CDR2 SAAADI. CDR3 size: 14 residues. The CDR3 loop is CASKDTGQRNTIYF. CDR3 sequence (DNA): TGCGCCAGCAAAGACACAGGGCAGAGAAACACCATATATTTT.

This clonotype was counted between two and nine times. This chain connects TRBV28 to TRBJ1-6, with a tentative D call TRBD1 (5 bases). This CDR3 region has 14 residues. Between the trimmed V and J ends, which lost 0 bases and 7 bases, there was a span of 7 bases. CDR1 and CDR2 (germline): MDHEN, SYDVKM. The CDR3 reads CASSLWGGNSPLHF. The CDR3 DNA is TGTGCCAGCAGTTTATGGGGGGGAAATTCACCCCTCCACTTT.

For the CDR3, the DNA is TGTGCCAGCAGTCTAGCTACAGGGAACCAGCCCCAGCATTTT. As protein: CASSLATGNQPQHF. The rearrangement links TRBV28 to TRBJ1-5, with D perhaps TRBD1 (6 bases). Trimming took off 5 bases at V and 7 bases at J, with 15 bases between the two ends. CDR1 is MDHEN and CDR2 is SYDVKM in the germline V gene. CDR3 length equals 14 residues.

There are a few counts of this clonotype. The CDR3 loop reads CASQAGRTEAFF. The CDR3 DNA is TGCGCCAGCCAGGCAGGGCGGACTGAAGCTTTCTTT. The chain couples TRBV4-1 to TRBJ1-1; maybe TRBD1 (5 bases). Trimming left V 8 bases short and J 5 bases short, with 12 bases between. Germline V gene sequence: CDR1 MGHRA, CDR2 YSYEKL. The CDR3 has 12 residues.

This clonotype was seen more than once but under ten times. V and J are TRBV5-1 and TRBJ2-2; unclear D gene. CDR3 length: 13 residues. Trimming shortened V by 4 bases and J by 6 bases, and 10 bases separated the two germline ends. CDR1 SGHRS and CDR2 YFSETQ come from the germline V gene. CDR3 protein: CASSASSPGELFF. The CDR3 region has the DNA TGCGCCAGCAGCGCCAGCTCGCCCGGGGAGCTGTTTTTT.